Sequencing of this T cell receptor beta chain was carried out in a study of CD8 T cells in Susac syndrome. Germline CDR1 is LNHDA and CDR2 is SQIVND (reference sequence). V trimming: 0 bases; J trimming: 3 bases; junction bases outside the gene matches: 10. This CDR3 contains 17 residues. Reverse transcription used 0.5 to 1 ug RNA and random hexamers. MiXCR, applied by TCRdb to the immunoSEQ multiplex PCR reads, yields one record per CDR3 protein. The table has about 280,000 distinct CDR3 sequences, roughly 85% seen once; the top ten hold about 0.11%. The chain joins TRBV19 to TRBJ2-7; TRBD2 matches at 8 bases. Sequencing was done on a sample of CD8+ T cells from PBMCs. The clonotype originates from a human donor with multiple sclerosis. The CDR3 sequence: CASSIDRDTSGYYEQYF. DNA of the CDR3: TGTGCCAGTAGTATAGATCGGGATACTAGCGGTTACTACGAGCAGTACTTC.